This entry concerns a single TCR beta chain. Its antigen is unidentified. The junction departs from germline at one end; a sequencing error may be responsible. The data belong to a study of T-cell reconstitution after alpha-beta-depleted transplantation in children. Points from the study as a whole: About two months after transplant, alpha-beta T cells reportedly came from several hundred expanded graft clones. T-cell numbers and diversity, one year after transplant, stemmed largely from T cells that were newly produced. The high TCRbeta diversity at day 60 in some patients came from surviving recipient T cells and thymic progenitors.

TCRbeta library preparation incorporated unique molecular identifiers. Each CDR3 protein gets one entry after TCRdb re-called the PCR reads with MiXCR. The sample contains 25,000 to 35,000 distinct CDR3 sequences, 5.5% to 7% of which appear only once. This CDR3 spans 19 amino acids. Germline CDR1 reads SNHLY; CDR2 reads FYNNEI. The sequenced sample was peripheral blood, obtained 60 days after TCRalphabeta/CD19-depleted stem cell transplant. The origin of this receptor is a child in the first two years of life who had a stem cell transplant for acute myeloid leukemia, so the T cells may come from the graft donor. The chain couples TRBV2 to TRBJ2-5; 16 nucleotides match TRBD2. CDR3: CACSFWGLAGGSYQETQYF. As DNA, the CDR3 is TGTGCCTGCAGTTTCTGGGGACTAGCGGGGGGGTCGTACCAAGAGACCCAGTACTTC.